Below, one T cell receptor beta chain is given with its context. Antigen unknown. The sample is drawn from a study of OX40 agonist ivuxolimab in advanced cancers. Assay used: immunoSEQ multiplex PCR; TCRdb lists only in-frame clones, some missing. The data contain around 20,000 clones, approximately 80% of them singletons. Study-level points and caveats: Some nonresponders additionally presented with little normalized T-cell clonal expansion.

Trimming took off 0 bases at V and 0 bases at J, with 15 bases between the two ends. CDR3 length: 17 residues. Germline V CDR1 and CDR2: MGHRA, YSYEKL. The sequences come from CD4+ or CD8+ T cells sorted from blood, collected in a trial of the OX40 agonist ivuxolimab. The receptor was derived from an adult with an advanced solid tumor such as melanoma, head and neck, liver or kidney cancer. The V and J genes are TRBV4-1 and TRBJ2-7; D gene ambiguous. The CDR3: CASSQDFLVDISYEQYF. In DNA form, the CDR3 reads TGCGCCAGCAGCCAAGATTTCTTGGTTGACATCTCCTACGAGCAGTACTTC.